This T cell receptor (beta chain) was documented in a study of T cell clones after liver transplantation. Profiling relied on immunoSEQ multiplex PCR, and the TCRdb table lists in-frame clones only, not all of them. The sample holds 20,000 to 25,000 clones, more than 65% seen once. By sample fraction, this clone is medium-sized (0.01 to 0.1%). Other DNA sequences of this sample code for an identical CDR3. Germline loops: CDR1 SGDLS, CDR2 YYNGEE. CDR3 length: 19 amino acids. Trimming took 3 bases from V and 0 from J; bases not matched to a gene: 13. The TCR sequence derives from a human patient who received a liver transplant. Some T cells may be graft donor cells. Here the sequenced sample was CD8+ T cells from blood, taken 54 months after liver transplant. The chain links TRBV9 to TRBJ2-3; 10 nucleotides align to TRBD1. CDR3 coding DNA: TGTGCCAGCAGCGACGGGGGGAGGACAGGGGGACCTAGCACAGATACGCAGTATTTT. This gives the protein CASSDGGRTGGPSTDTQYF. Supplemented by reference TRBV9 and TRBJ2-3, the full variable domain reads DSGVTQTPKHLITATGQRVTLRCSPRSGDLSVYWYQQSLDQGLQFLIQYYNGEERAKGNILERFSAQQFPDLHSELNLSSLELGDSALYFCASSDGGRTGGPSTDTQYFGPGTRLTVL.